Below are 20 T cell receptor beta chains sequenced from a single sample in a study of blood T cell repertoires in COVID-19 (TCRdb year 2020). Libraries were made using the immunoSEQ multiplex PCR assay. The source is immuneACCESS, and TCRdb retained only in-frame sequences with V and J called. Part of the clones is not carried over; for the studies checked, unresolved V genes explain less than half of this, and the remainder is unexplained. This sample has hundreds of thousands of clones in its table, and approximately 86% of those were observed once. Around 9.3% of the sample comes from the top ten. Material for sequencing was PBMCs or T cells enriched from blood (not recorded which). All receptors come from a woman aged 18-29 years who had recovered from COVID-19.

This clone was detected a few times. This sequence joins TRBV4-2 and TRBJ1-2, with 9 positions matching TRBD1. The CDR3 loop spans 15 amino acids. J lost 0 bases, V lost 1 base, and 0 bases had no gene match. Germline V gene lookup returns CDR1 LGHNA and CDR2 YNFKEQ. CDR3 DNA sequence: TGTGCCAGCAGCCAAGGGGACAGGGCTAACTATGGCTACACCTTC. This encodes CASSQGDRANYGYTF.

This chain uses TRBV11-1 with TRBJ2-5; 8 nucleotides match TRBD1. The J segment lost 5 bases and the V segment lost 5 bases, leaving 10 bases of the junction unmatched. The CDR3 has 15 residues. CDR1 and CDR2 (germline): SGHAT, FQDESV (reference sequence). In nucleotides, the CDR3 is TGTGCCAGCAGCCATAGGACAGGGTCTGAGGAGACCCAGTACTTC. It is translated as CASSHRTGSEETQYF.

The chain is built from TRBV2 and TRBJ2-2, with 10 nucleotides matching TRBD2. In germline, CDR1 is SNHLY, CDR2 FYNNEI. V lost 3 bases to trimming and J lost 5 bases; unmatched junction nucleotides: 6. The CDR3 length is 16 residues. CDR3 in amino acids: CASSDWSSGGTGELFF. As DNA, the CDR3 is TGTGCCAGCAGTGATTGGAGTAGCGGGGGGACCGGGGAGCTGTTTTTT.

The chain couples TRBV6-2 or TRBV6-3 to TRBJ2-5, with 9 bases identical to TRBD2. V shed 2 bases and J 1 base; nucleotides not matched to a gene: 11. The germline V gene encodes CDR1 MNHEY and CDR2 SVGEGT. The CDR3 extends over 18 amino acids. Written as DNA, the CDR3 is TGTGCCAGCAGTTACCTGCGGGAGGGAGGCGGGTTCCAAGAGACCCAGTACTTC. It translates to CASSYLREGGGFQETQYF.

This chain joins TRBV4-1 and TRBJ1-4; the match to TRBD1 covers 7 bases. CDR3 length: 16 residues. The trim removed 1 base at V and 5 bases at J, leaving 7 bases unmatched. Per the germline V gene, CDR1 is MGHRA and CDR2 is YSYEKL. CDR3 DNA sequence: TGCGCCAGCAGCCAAGGACCGACAGGGAACAATGAAAAACTGTTTTTT. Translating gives CASSQGPTGNNEKLFF.

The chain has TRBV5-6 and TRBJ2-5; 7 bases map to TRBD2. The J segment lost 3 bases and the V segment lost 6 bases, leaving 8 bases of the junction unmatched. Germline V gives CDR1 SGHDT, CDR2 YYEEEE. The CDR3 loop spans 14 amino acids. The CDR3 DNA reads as TGTGCCAGCACCAAAGCGGGGCCCAAAGAGACCCAGTACTTC. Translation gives CASTKAGPKETQYF.

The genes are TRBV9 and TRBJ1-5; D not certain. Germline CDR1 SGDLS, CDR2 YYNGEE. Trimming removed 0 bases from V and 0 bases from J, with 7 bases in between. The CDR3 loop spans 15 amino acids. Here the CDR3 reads CASSVGQVSNQPQHF. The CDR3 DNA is TGTGCCAGCAGCGTAGGGCAGGTTAGCAATCAGCCCCAGCATTTT.

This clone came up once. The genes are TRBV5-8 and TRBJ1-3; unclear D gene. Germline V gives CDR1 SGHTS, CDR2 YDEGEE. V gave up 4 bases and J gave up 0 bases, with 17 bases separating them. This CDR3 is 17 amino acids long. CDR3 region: CASSANRGRGSGNTIYF. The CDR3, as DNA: TGTGCCAGCAGCGCGAATCGGGGTCGGGGCTCTGGAAACACCATATATTTT.

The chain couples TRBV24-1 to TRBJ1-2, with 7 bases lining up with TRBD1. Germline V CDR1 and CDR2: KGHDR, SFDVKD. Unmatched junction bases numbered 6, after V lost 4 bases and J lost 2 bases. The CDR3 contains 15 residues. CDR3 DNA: TGTGCCACCAGTGACCCTGGGACAGACAACTATGGCTACACCTTC. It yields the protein CATSDPGTDNYGYTF.

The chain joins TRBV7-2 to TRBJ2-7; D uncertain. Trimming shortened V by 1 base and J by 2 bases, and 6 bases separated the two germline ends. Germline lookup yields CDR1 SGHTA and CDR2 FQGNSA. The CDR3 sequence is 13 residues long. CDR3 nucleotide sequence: TGTGCCAGCAGCTTAGAGAACACCTACGAGCAGTACTTC. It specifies CASSLENTYEQYF.

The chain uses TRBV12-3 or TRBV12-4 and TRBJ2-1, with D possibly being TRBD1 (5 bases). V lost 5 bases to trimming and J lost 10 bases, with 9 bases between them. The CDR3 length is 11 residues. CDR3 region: CASSTDTEQFF. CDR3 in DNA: TGTGCCAGCAGTACGGACACCGAGCAGTTCTTC.

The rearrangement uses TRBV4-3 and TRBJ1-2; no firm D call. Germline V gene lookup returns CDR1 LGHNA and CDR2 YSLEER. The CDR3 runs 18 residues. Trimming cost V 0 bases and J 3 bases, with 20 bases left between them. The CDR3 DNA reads TGCGCCAGCAGCCAAGATTCCCCTCACGCCGAACGGGACTATGGCTACACCTTC. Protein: CASSQDSPHAERDYGYTF.

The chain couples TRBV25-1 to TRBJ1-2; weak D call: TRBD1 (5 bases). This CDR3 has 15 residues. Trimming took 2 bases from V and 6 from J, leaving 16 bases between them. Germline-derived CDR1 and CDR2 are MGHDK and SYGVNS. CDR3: CASSERGGRVDGYTF. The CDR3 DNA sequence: TGTGCCAGCAGTGAACGGGGGGGTAGGGTCGATGGCTACACCTTC.

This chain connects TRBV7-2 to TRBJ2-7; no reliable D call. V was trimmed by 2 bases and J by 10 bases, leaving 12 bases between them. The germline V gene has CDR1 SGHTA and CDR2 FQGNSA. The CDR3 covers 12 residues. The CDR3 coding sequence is TGTGCCAGCAGCTTATCAGGCCCCCTCCAGTACTTC. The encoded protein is CASSLSGPLQYF.

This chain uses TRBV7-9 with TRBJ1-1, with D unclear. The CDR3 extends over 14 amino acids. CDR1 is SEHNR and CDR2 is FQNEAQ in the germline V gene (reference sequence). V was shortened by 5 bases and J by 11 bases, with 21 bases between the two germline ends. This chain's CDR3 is CASSEVVGSWQAFF. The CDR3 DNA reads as TGTGCCAGCAGCGAAGTAGTGGGGAGCTGGCAGGCTTTCTTT.

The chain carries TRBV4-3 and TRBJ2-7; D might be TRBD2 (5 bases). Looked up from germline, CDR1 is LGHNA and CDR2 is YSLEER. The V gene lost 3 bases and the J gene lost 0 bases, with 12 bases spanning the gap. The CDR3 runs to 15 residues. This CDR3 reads CASSHDAGASYEQYF. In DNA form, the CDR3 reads TGCGCCAGCAGCCATGACGCGGGCGCCTCCTACGAGCAGTACTTC.

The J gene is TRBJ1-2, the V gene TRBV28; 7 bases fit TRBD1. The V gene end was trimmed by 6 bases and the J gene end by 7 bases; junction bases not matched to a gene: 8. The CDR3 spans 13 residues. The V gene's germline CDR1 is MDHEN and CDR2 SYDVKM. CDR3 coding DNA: TGTGCCAGCAGATGGCGACAGGGCTTTGGCTACACCTTC. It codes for CASRWRQGFGYTF.

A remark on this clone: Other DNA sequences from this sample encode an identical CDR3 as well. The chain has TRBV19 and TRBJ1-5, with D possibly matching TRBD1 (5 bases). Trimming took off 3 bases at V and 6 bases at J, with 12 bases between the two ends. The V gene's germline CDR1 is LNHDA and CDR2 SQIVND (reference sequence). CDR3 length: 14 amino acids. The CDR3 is CASSMGGGVQPQHF. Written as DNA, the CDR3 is TGTGCCAGTAGTATGGGGGGAGGGGTTCAGCCCCAGCATTTT.

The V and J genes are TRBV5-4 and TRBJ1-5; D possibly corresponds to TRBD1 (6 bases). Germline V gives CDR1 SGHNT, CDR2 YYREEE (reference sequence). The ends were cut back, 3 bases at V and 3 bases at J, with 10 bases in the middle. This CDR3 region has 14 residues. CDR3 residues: CASSSDRDNQPQHF. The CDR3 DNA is TGTGCCAGCAGCTCGGACAGAGACAATCAGCCCCAGCATTTT.

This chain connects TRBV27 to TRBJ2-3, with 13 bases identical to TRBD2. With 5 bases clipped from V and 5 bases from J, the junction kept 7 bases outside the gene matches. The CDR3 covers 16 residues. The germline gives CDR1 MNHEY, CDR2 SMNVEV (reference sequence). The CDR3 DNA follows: TGTGCCAGCAGTCCACTAGCGGGAGGGCCGAAAGATACGCAGTATTTT. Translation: CASSPLAGGPKDTQYF.